One and the same sample provided the 26 T cell receptor beta chains below, sequenced in a study of cytomegalovirus exposure and HLA in healthy donors. A multiplex PCR was run with 60 Vbeta primers and 13 Jbeta primers. Sequenced by immunoSEQ multiplex PCR; TCRdb stores in-frame clones only, minus some. The data contain 210,000 or so clones, around 78% of them singletons. Sequenced input: PBMCs. These TCRs come from a boy between 10 and 17 years old in good health and CMV-seronegative.

In this sample, this clone turned up a few times. CDR3 DNA sequence: TGTGCCAGCAGTGAGGTCCCCCGACGGGCGGGGGGTGAAAAACTGTTTTTT. Translation gives CASSEVPRRAGGEKLFF. The rearrangement uses TRBV6-1 and TRBJ1-4, with D maybe TRBD1 (5 bases). The V and J ends lost 3 bases and 7 bases respectively, with 21 bases between them. The CDR3 is 17 residues long. CDR1 and CDR2 from the germline V gene are MNHNS and SASEGT.

This clone has only one observation. The chain is built from TRBV7-3 and TRBJ1-1; D remains ambiguous. Trimming took 4 bases from V and 0 from J, leaving 6 bases between them. The CDR3 runs to 13 residues. Germline values: CDR1 SGHTA, CDR2 FQGTGA. This CDR3 is CASSSSVNTEAFF. In DNA, the CDR3 is TGTGCCAGCAGCTCCTCAGTGAACACTGAAGCTTTCTTT.

The chain joins TRBV30 to TRBJ2-5; the match to TRBD2 covers 11 bases. The J call may be wrong; the DNA end is better matched by TRBJ2-7. The CDR3 sequence is 17 residues long. Germline V gene data show CDR1 as GTSNPN and CDR2 as SVGIG (reference sequence). The CDR3 spells CAWKAKLSSGRRDEQYF. For the CDR3, the DNA is TGTGCCTGGAAGGCTAAACTTTCTAGCGGGAGGAGAGACGAGCAGTACTTC.

Comment on this clone: The same CDR3 can be traced to other DNA sequences in this sample. The rearrangement joins TRBV4-2 to TRBJ1-5, with TRBD1 matching 9 bases. The CDR3 spans 16 residues. The germline gives CDR1 LGHNA, CDR2 YNFKEQ. Germline trimming cut 0 bases from V and 6 bases from J; bases unmatched to any gene: 6. Here the CDR3 DNA reads TGTGCCAGCAGCCAAGATCTTCGACAGGGGGGTCAGCCCCAGCATTTT. Protein sequence: CASSQDLRQGGQPQHF.

J is TRBJ2-3 and V is TRBV9, with a tentative D call TRBD2 (5 bases). V dropped 4 bases and J dropped 6 bases, with 15 bases sitting between them. CDR3 size: 14 residues. Germline V gene data show CDR1 as SGDLS and CDR2 as YYNGEE. CDR3 residues: CASSYRTLDDTQYF. For the CDR3, the DNA is TGTGCCAGCAGCTATAGGACTTTGGACGATACGCAGTATTTT.

CDR3 amino acids: CSVGDSAYGYTF. The CDR3 DNA sequence: TGCAGCGTTGGGGACAGTGCCTATGGCTACACCTTC. The chain carries TRBV29-1 and TRBJ1-2; 7 bases are shared with TRBD1. Losses at the gene ends were 4 bases for V and 4 bases for J; bases not matched to a gene: 3. The CDR3 has 12 residues. CDR1 is SQVTM, CDR2 ANQGSEA, per germline. The full variable domain, in which reference TRBV29-1 and TRBJ1-2 provide the parts outside the CDR3, is SAVISQKPSRDICQRGTSLTIQCQVDSQVTMMFWYRQQPGQSLTLIATANQGSEATYESGFVIDKFPISRPNLTFSTLTVSNMSPEDSSIYLCSVGDSAYGYTFGSGTRLTVV.

The genes are TRBV7-6 and TRBJ2-5; D is unresolved. The J call may be mistaken, given a closer DNA end match to TRBJ2-7. The germline V gene has CDR1 SGHVS and CDR2 FNYEAQ. This CDR3 has 14 amino acids. The CDR3 protein is CASSLVAVPYEQYF. Here the CDR3 DNA reads TGTGCCAGCAGCTTAGTGGCGGTCCCCTACGAGCAGTACTTC.

The rearrangement uses TRBV6-5 and TRBJ2-5; 8 nucleotides agree with TRBD1. This CDR3 region has 12 residues. The V and J ends lost 10 bases and 2 bases, in that order; junction bases with no gene match: 3. Germline CDR1 MNHEY, CDR2 SVGAGI. The CDR3 reads CATGDRQETQYF. CDR3 DNA: TGTGCCACGGGGGACAGGCAAGAGACCCAGTACTTC.

The genes are TRBV7-2 and TRBJ1-5, with TRBD1 identical over 9 bases. Per the germline V gene, CDR1 is SGHTA and CDR2 is FQGNSA. The CDR3 extends over 15 amino acids. Losses at the gene ends were 0 bases for V and 6 bases for J; bases not matched to a gene: 3. The CDR3 DNA sequence: TGTGCCAGCAGCTTAGCGCTGGGACAGGGTCAGCCCCAGCATTTT. Its translation is CASSLALGQGQPQHF.

The DNA of the CDR3 is TGCAGTGCTAGAGATAACGGGGAGCTGTTTTTT. Translated: CSARDNGELFF. The V and J genes are TRBV20-1 and TRBJ2-2, with no clear D. This CDR3 region has 11 residues. Trimming left V 0 bases short and J 7 bases short, with 3 bases between. Germline lookup yields CDR1 DFQATT and CDR2 SNEGSKA (reference sequence).

The chain combines TRBV7-7 with TRBJ2-2, with 13 bases lining up with TRBD2. The CDR3 spans 16 residues. The junction had 4 bases not matched to a gene; V was cut back by 5 bases and J by 4 bases. Germline V CDR1 and CDR2: SSHAT, FNYEAQ (reference sequence). The CDR3 loop reads CASSGTSGRGTGELFF. CDR3 DNA sequence: TGTGCCAGCAGCGGAACTAGCGGGAGGGGCACCGGGGAGCTGTTTTTT.

The chain combines TRBV5-6 with TRBJ2-5; TRBD2 aligns across 8 bases. The V gene's germline CDR1 is SGHDT and CDR2 YYEEEE. The CDR3 covers 16 residues. V lost 1 base to trimming and J lost 4 bases; unmatched junction nucleotides: 9. The chain's CDR3 is CASSLPKRERRETQYF. CDR3 DNA sequence: TGTGCCAGCAGCTTGCCTAAGCGGGAGAGGCGAGAGACCCAGTACTTC.

The chain links TRBV18 to TRBJ2-1; 11 nucleotides align to TRBD2. CDR3 length: 17 residues. From germline, CDR1 is KGHSH and CDR2 LQKENI. Trimming cost V 4 bases and J 6 bases; bases outside gene matches: 11. Written as DNA, the CDR3 is TGTGCCAGCTCACGCTACACGGGACTAGCGGATCGCAATGAGCAGTTCTTC. Translated: CASSRYTGLADRNEQFF.

The chain has TRBV5-1 and TRBJ2-3; D is perhaps TRBD1 (6 bases). V gave up 2 bases and J gave up 3 bases, with 10 bases separating them. CDR1 SGHRS and CDR2 YFSETQ come from the germline V gene. There are 14 residues in the CDR3. CDR3 sequence reads: CASSLPGTTDTQYF. The CDR3 DNA reads TGCGCCAGCAGCTTACCCGGGACAACAGATACGCAGTATTTT.

This clone was found once. The gene calls are TRBV15 and TRBJ2-2; TRBD1 is a possible D gene (5 bases). Germline loops: CDR1 LNHNV, CDR2 YYDKDF (reference sequence). CDR3 length: 14 residues. With 3 bases removed from V and 2 bases from J, the gap between germline ends came to 7 bases. CDR3 DNA: TGTGCCACCAGCAGGACAGCTAACACCGGGGAGCTGTTTTTT. Translation gives CATSRTANTGELFF.

The V gene is TRBV7-9, the J gene TRBJ2-5; D gene unclear. V shed 6 bases and J shed 0 bases, with 5 bases lying between them. This CDR3 is built from 12 residues. The germline gives CDR1 SEHNR, CDR2 FQNEAQ (reference sequence). CDR3 sequence (DNA): TGTGCCAGCAGTCCGTACCAAGAGACCCAGTACTTC. It is translated as CASSPYQETQYF.

The chain couples TRBV5-1 to TRBJ2-7; 9 nucleotides line up with TRBD1. V gave up 3 bases and J gave up 2 bases; unmatched junction bases: 6. This CDR3 is built from 15 residues. Germline CDR1 is SGHRS and CDR2 is YFSETQ. CDR3 DNA: TGCGCCAGCAGCTGGTACAGGGGGCCCACCTACGAGCAGTACTTC. It specifies CASSWYRGPTYEQYF. The variable domain in full, with the rest retrieved from reference TRBV5-1 and TRBJ2-7, is KAGVTQTPRYLIKTRGQQVTLSCSPISGHRSVSWYQQTPGQGLQFLFEYFSETQRNKGNFPGRFSGRQFSNSRSEMNVSTLELGDSALYLCASSWYRGPTYEQYFGPGTRLTVT.

This clone was seen just once. V usage is TRBV19 and J usage is TRBJ2-7; 7 nucleotides agree with TRBD1. The ends lost 5 bases at V and 9 bases at J; junction bases unmatched: 16. The CDR3 is 15 amino acids. Germline lookup yields CDR1 LNHDA and CDR2 SQIVND (reference sequence). The CDR3 reads CASSVTGQIPGVQYF. The CDR3 region has the DNA TGTGCCAGTAGTGTAACGGGACAGATCCCGGGTGTGCAGTACTTC.

The J gene is TRBJ1-1, the V gene TRBV4-1, with a weak D call TRBD1 (6 bases). Germline values: CDR1 MGHRA, CDR2 YSYEKL. Trimming stripped 1 base from V and 1 base from J, with 16 bases between. CDR3 length: 17 residues. The CDR3 spells CASSQGQGILPNTEAFF. As DNA, the CDR3 is TGCGCCAGCAGCCAAGGGCAGGGGATTTTACCGAACACTGAAGCTTTCTTT.

The chain combines TRBV19 with TRBJ2-5; possibly TRBD1 for D (6 bases). Germline V gene data show CDR1 as LNHDA and CDR2 as SQIVND (reference sequence). CDR3 length: 15 residues. Trimming removed 6 bases at V and 5 bases at J, with 19 bases between. The CDR3: CASRPSIGTWETQYF. Written as DNA, the CDR3 is TGTGCCAGTAGGCCCTCTATCGGGACATGGGAGACCCAGTACTTC.

The rearrangement joins TRBV14 to TRBJ2-1; 7 positions agree with TRBD1. The CDR3 has 16 amino acids. The germline CDR1 and CDR2 sequences are SGHDN and FVKESK. J gave up 1 base and V 2 bases, and 5 bases lay outside the gene matches. CDR3 sequence (DNA): TGTGCCAGCAGCCAACTGACAGGGCTATCCTACAATGAGCAGTTCTTC. This sequence encodes CASSQLTGLSYNEQFF.

This chain joins TRBV27 and TRBJ2-7; a weak D match, TRBD2 (5 bases). The CDR3 is made up of 16 amino acids. Deletions cut 8 bases from V and 6 bases from J, with 26 bases between. Germline V gene data show CDR1 as MNHEY and CDR2 as SMNVEV (reference sequence). The CDR3 DNA reads TGTGCCAGCCGATCCGAAACCAGTTCCGGGGTTCTCGAGCAGTACTTC. This translates into CASRSETSSGVLEQYF.

This clone has a single count. This chain links TRBV6-1 with TRBJ2-5, with 9 bases matching TRBD1. TRBJ2-7 matches the DNA end more closely, so the J call is doubtful. CDR3 length: 14 residues. Germline CDR1 reads MNHNS; CDR2 reads SASEGT. The CDR3 protein is CASTRDRVFYEQYF. CDR3 in DNA: TGTGCCAGCACCCGGGACAGGGTGTTCTACGAGCAGTACTTC.

This clone is a singleton in its sample. This CDR3 is CSVVKSQNTIYF. As DNA, the CDR3 is TGCAGCGTTGTAAAGAGCCAAAACACCATATATTTT. This chain joins TRBV29-1 and TRBJ1-3; no clear D. V lost 4 bases, J lost 6 bases, and 10 bases lay in between. CDR1 is SQVTM and CDR2 is ANQGSEA in the germline V gene. This CDR3 has 12 amino acids.

The chain joins TRBV18 to TRBJ1-4, with TRBD1 matching over 8 bases. V was clipped by 3 bases and J by 0 bases; unmatched bases: 6. This CDR3 contains 17 residues. Germline CDR1 KGHSH, CDR2 LQKENI. Here the CDR3 reads CASSPLGQGATNEKLFF. CDR3 nucleotides: TGTGCCAGCTCACCGCTAGGACAGGGAGCAACTAATGAAAAACTGTTTTTT. Variable domain in full (rest from reference TRBV18 and TRBJ1-4): NAGVMQNPRHLVRRRGQEARLRCSPMKGHSHVYWYRQLPEEGLKFMVYLQKENIIDESGMPKERFSAEFPKEGPSILRIQQVVRGDSAAYFCASSPLGQGATNEKLFFGSGTQLSVL.

V and J are TRBV5-1 and TRBJ2-3; maybe TRBD2 (6 bases). This CDR3 has 18 residues. V was cut by 1 base and J by 3 bases, with 21 bases left in between. Germline CDR1 SGHRS, CDR2 YFSETQ. CDR3 in DNA: TGCGCCAGCAGCTTGTCTCGCTACGGGAGTATCAGTACAGATACGCAGTATTTT. This translates into CASSLSRYGSISTDTQYF.